Listed below are T cell receptor beta chains from one sample, sequenced in a study of shared clonotypes between healthy human individuals. Sequencing used immunoSEQ multiplex PCR; TCRdb keeps in-frame clones, though not all of them. The sample gives approximately 710,000 clones, less than 95% of which show up once; 34% is in the top ten. The material sequenced was memory CD8+ T cells from PBMCs. The receptors originated from a man in his late teens or twenties in good health. Some clones in this sample may be carry-over from other donors' samples. Both conserved end residues are part of each CDR3. D genes are given only for firm matches. Rows may omit the clone size; those that give it use once, few, many or a size class.

.	.	TRBV28	TRBJ2-1	TGTGCCAGCAGTTTATCGCAGGGGGGGAGCTACAATGAGCAGTTCTTC	CASSLSQGGSYNEQFF
TRBD1	.	TRBV6-4	TRBJ2-1	TGTGCCATCAACCTCTACCTTACAGGGGATGAGCAGTTCTTC	CAINLYLTGDEQFF
.	.	TRBV28	TRBJ2-7	TGTGCCAGCAGTTTGGGGCCCGGCGCAGCAGGGAGGTACGAGCAGTACTTC	CASSLGPGAAGRYEQYF
TRBD1	.	TRBV27	TRBJ1-4	TGTGCCAGCAGTTTCGGGACAGGGGTTAATGAAAAACTGTTTTTT	CASSFGTGVNEKLFF
.	.	TRBV15	TRBJ1-3	TGTGCCACCGAACTAGACGGAAGCTCTGGAAACACCATATATTTT	CATELDGSSGNTIYF
TRBD1	.	TRBV5-1	TRBJ1-2	TGCGCCAGCAGCCCTGACAGGGGGCAGATACATGGCTACACCTTC	CASSPDRGQIHGYTF
.	.	TRBV7-2	TRBJ2-1	TGTGCCAGCAGCACCGGGACGGCAAGCAGCAATGAGCAGTTCTTC	CASSTGTASSNEQFF
TRBD2	.	TRBV28	TRBJ2-1	TGTGCCAGCAGATACACAGGACTAGCGGATTACAATGAGCAGTTCTTC	CASRYTGLADYNEQFF
.	.	TRBV7-2	TRBJ2-7	TGTGCCAGCAGCTTCTCATGGACCCTTTCCTACGAGCAGTACTTC	CASSFSWTLSYEQYF
.	once	TRBV19	TRBJ2-2	TGTGCCAGTAGGACCAGGACAGAGACGAACACCGGGGAGCTGTTTTTT	CASRTRTETNTGELFF
.	.	TRBV2	TRBJ2-7	TGTGCCAGCAGGGATTTTGTTGAGGGATCCTACGAGCAGTACTTC	CASRDFVEGSYEQYF
TRBD1	.	TRBV27	TRBJ1-1	TGTGCCAGCAGTTTAGGGAACAGGGGAAGCACTGAAGCTTTCTTT	CASSLGNRGSTEAFF
.	once	TRBV6-6	TRBJ2-3	TGTGCCAGCAGTTACGAGGGACACCCTCGAGATACGCAGTATTTT	CASSYEGHPRDTQYF
.	once	TRBV5-1	TRBJ2-7	TGCGCCAGCAGCTTGACGGACCGTTTAAGCTCCTACGAGCAGTACTTC	CASSLTDRLSSYEQYF
TRBD2	.	TRBV6-1	TRBJ2-1	TGTGCCAGCAGTAACGGACTAGCGTCGAACAATGAGCAGTTCTTC	CASSNGLASNNEQFF
TRBD2	.	TRBV7-6	TRBJ2-3	TGTGCCAGCAGCACCCGGGAGGGTGGGACAGATACGCAGTATTTT	CASSTREGGTDTQYF
TRBD2	.	TRBV5-1	TRBJ2-1	TGCGCCAGCAGCCCCGGACTAGCGTTTTACAATGAGCAGTTCTTC	CASSPGLAFYNEQFF
.	.	TRBV7-9	TRBJ2-7	TGTGCCAGCAGCTTTCCCGGACTGAACTACGAGCAGTACTTC	CASSFPGLNYEQYF
TRBD2	.	TRBV7-2	TRBJ2-1	TGTGCCAGCAGCCGCCTAGCGGGCGCTCCCAATGAGCAGTTCTTC	CASSRLAGAPNEQFF
.	.	TRBV6-1	TRBJ1-3	TGTGCCAGCAGTGATGGCAGGAGCTCTGGAAACACCATATATTTT	CASSDGRSSGNTIYF
.	once	TRBV28	TRBJ2-1	TGTGCCAGCGATAGTTACAATGAGCAGTTCTTC	CASDSYNEQFF
.	once	TRBV7-2	TRBJ2-3	TGTGCCAGCAGCCCCTCTCGTGCGCATACGCAGTATTTT	CASSPSRAHTQYF
.	.	TRBV9	TRBJ2-1	TGTGCCAGCAGCGTAGGGTGGTTGGGTCAGGGTTACCCAAGGGATGAGCAGTTCTTC	CASSVGWLGQGYPRDEQFF
.	.	TRBV13	TRBJ2-5	TGTGCCAGCAGCTTAGGCCCCCAAGAGACCCAGTACTTC	CASSLGPQETQYF
.	.	TRBV5-1	TRBJ1-3	TGCGCCAGCAGGTCGGACACAAAGGAGGTCGCTGGAAACACCATATATTTT	CASRSDTKEVAGNTIYF